This T cell receptor (beta chain) was found in a study of identical twins. One entry per CDR3 protein results from TCRdb running MiXCR on the 5' RACE reads. This table holds about 520,000 distinct CDR3 sequences, approximately 22% found once. Germline assignment: CDR1 SGHNT and CDR2 YYREEE (reference sequence). The CDR3 runs to 16 residues. V dropped 2 bases and J dropped 6 bases, with 18 bases sitting between them. Findings and caveats of the study: Low generation-probability sequences were in excess among twin-shared out-of-frame alpha sequences.

A remark on this clonotype: No antigen is known for it.

The sample was also linked to a second study, of T cells expressing NK-cell markers. As reported in that work: Evidence did not settle whether expanded NKG2C+ T cell clones targeted HCMV.

The TCR sequence derives from a woman aged 18-29 years in good health. This chain joins TRBV5-4 and TRBJ2-1, with D tentatively TRBD2 (6 bases). The sample was CD4+ T cells sorted from blood. CDR3 amino acids: CASSFYTRYGGNEQFF. CDR3 coding DNA: TGTGCCAGCAGCTTTTATACCCGCTACGGGGGCAATGAGCAGTTCTTC. The variable domain in full, with the rest retrieved from reference TRBV5-4 and TRBJ2-1, is ETGVTQSPTHLIKTRGQQVTLRCSSQSGHNTVSWYQQALGQGPQFIFQYYREEENGRGNFPPRFSGLQFPNYSSELNVNALELDDSALYLCASSFYTRYGGNEQFFGPGTRLTVL.